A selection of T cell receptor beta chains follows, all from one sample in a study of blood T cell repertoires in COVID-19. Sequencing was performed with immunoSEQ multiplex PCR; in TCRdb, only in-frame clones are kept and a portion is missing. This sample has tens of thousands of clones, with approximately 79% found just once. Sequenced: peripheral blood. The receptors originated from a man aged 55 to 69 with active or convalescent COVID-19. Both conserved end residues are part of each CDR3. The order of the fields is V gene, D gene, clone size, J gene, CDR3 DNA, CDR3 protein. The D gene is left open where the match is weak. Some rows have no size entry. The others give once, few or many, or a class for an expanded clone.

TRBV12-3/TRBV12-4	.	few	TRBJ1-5	TGTGCCAGCAGTTACAGCTGGGAGCAGCCCCAGCATTTT	CASSYSWEQPQHF
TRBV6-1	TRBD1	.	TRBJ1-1	TGTGCCAGCAGTGACCAGGGGGCAAGTACTGAAGCTTTCTTT	CASSDQGASTEAFF
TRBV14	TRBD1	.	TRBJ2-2	TGTGCCAGCAGCCTACAGGGGGGTCTCCTCACCGGGGAGCTGTTTTTT	CASSLQGGLLTGELFF
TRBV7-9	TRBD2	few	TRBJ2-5	TGTGCCAGCAGCTCTCCACTAGCGGGGGGGCCTTGGCAAGAGACCCAGTACTTC	CASSSPLAGGPWQETQYF
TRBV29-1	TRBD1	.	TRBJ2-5	TGCAGCGTTGAATCAGGGACAGGGGACCAAGAGACCCAGTACTTC	CSVESGTGDQETQYF
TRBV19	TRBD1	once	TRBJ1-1	TGTGCCAGTATAAGGGGACAGGGGGCGGGTGACACTGAAGCTTTCTTT	CASIRGQGAGDTEAFF
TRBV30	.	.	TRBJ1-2	TGTGCCGTCCGGGACATGCCCTATGGCTACACCTTC	CAVRDMPYGYTF
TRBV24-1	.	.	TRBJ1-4	TGTGCCACCAGTGACGAGGAAAAACTGTTTTTT	CATSDEEKLFF
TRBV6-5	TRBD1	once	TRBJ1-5	TGTGCCAGCACCGGAGACAGGGGAAGCAATCAGCCCCAGCATTTT	CASTGDRGSNQPQHF
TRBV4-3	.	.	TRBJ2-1	TGCGCCAGCAGCCAAGATGTATACAATGAGCAGTTCTTC	CASSQDVYNEQFF
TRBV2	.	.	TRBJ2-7	TGTGCCAGCAGCACGACAGCCGCGAATGTCAACTACGAGCAGTACTTC	CASSTTAANVNYEQYF
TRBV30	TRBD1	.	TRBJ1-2	TGTGCCTGGAGTCCGCCCCGGACAGGGATAGGGAACTATGGCTACACCTTC	CAWSPPRTGIGNYGYTF
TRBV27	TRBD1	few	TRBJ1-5	TGTGCCAGCAGTTTATCCCCCGGGACAGGGGGCAATCAGCCCCAGCATTTT	CASSLSPGTGGNQPQHF
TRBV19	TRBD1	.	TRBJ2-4	TGTGCCAGTAGTATACAAACAGGGGGCCCTCAAAACATTCAGTACTTC	CASSIQTGGPQNIQYF
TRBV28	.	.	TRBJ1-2	TGTGCCAGCAGTGAGCAGGGTACTGGCTACACCTTC	CASSEQGTGYTF
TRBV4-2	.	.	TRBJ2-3	TGTGCCAGCAGCCTTAGGGCGGGTTTGAATACGCAGTATTTT	CASSLRAGLNTQYF
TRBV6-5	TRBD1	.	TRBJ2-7	TGTGCCAGCAGTCCGCTCGGGACAGGGAATACCGAGCAGTACTTC	CASSPLGTGNTEQYF
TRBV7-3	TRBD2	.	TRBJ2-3	TGTGCCAGCAGCTTAACCCCGACTAGCGGGACTAGCACAGATACGCAGTATTTT	CASSLTPTSGTSTDTQYF
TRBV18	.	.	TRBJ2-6	TGTGCCAGCTCACCGAGAGGAGCTGGGGCCAACGTCCTGACTTTC	CASSPRGAGANVLTF
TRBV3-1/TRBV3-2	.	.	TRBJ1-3	TGTGCCAGCAGCCCGCGACAGGTGCCGGGAAACACCATATATTTT	CASSPRQVPGNTIYF
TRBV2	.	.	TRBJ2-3	TGTGCCAGCAAGAGGGGGACAAGCACAGATACGCAGTATTTT	CASKRGTSTDTQYF
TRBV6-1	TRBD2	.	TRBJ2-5	TGTGCCAGCAGTGAAGGACTAGCGGGTTGGGAGTACCAAGAGACCCAGTACTTC	CASSEGLAGWEYQETQYF
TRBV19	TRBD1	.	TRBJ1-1	TGTGCCAGTAGTGCGAGGACAGGGGTTATTGAAGCTTTCTTT	CASSARTGVIEAFF
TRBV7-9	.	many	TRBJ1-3	TGTGCCAGCAGCTCATTAGTAAACACCATATATTTT	CASSSLVNTIYF
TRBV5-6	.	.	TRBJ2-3	TGTGCCAGCAGCTTGGGAGGTACGCAGTATTTT	CASSLGGTQYF
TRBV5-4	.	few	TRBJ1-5	TGTGCCAGCAGCTTTGATAGCCAGCCCCAGCATTTT	CASSFDSQPQHF
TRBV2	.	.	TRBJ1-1	TGTGCCAGCAGTGAGTCGGGACAAGGGGGTGAAGCTTTCTTT	CASSESGQGGEAFF
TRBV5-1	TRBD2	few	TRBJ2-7	TGCGCCAGCACCCCGACTAGCGGGGGCCACGAGCAGTACTTC	CASTPTSGGHEQYF
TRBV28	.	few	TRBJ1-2	TGTGCCAGCAGTCCTTCTAACTATGGCTACACCTTC	CASSPSNYGYTF
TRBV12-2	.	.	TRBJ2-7	TGTGCAAGTCGCCTAAATGTTCCGGGACACCTAACTTACGAGCAGTACTTC	CASRLNVPGHLTYEQYF
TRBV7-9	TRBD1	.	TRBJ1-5	TGTGCCAGCAGCTTGCCCCTACAGGGGGTTGGGGGACAGCCCCAGCATTTT	CASSLPLQGVGGQPQHF
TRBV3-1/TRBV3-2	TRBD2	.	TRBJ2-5	TGTGCCAGCAGCCCCCGGACTAGCGGGGGAGAGACCCAGTACTTC	CASSPRTSGGETQYF
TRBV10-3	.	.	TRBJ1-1	TGTGCCATCAGTGAGTTACCAGGGGTCCTTTTTGAAGCTTTCTTT	CAISELPGVLFEAFF
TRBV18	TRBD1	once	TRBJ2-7	TGTGCCAGCTCATGGGGACAGGGCACCCACGAGCAGTACTTC	CASSWGQGTHEQYF
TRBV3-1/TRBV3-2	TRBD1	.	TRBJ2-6	TGTGCCAGCAGCCACAGGGGGCGATCTGGGGCCAACGTCCTGACTTTC	CASSHRGRSGANVLTF
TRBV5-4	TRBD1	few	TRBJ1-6	TGTGCCAGCGCACAGGGGGCAGGTAATTCACCCCTCCACTTT	CASAQGAGNSPLHF
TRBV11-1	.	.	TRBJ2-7	TGTGCCAGCAGCGCCCGGGACTTAACCTACGAGCAGTACTTC	CASSARDLTYEQYF
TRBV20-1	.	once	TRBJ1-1	TGCAGTGCGAAACAGAGTGAAGCTTTCTTT	CSAKQSEAFF
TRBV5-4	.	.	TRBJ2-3	TGTGCCAGCAGCTTGGGAACCGCCCTCGGAGATACGCAGTATTTT	CASSLGTALGDTQYF
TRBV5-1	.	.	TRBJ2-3	TGCGCCAGCAGCTTGACAGTCACCCTCGTCGTCGACACAGATACGCAGTATTTT	CASSLTVTLVVDTDTQYF
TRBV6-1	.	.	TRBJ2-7	TGTGCCAGCAGTGACGGAGGCAGGAGCACCTACGAGCAGTACTTC	CASSDGGRSTYEQYF
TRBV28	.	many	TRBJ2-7	TGTGCCAGCAGTTCCGGGACAACCTACGAGCAGTACTTC	CASSSGTTYEQYF
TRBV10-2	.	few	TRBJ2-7	TGCGCCAGCAGTGACAGTCGTGCCTCCGAGCAGTACTTC	CASSDSRASEQYF
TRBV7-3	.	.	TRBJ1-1	TGTGCCAGCAGCGCAACAGGTCGGGACACTGAAGCTTTCTTT	CASSATGRDTEAFF
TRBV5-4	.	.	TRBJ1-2	TGTGCCAGCAGCTTGGCCAACGGGGGTGGCTATGGCTACACCTTC	CASSLANGGGYGYTF
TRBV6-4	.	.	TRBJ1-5	TGTGCCAGCAGTTCCGACGGAGTCTTAGGGCCCCAGCATTTT	CASSSDGVLGPQHF
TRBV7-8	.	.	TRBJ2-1	TGTGCCAGCAGCTTAGCGAGGGCTAGTAGGCAGGAGCAGTTCTTC	CASSLARASRQEQFF
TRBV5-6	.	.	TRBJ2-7	TGTGCCAGCAGCTTCGGGATCCGAGATACCTACGAGCAGTACTTC	CASSFGIRDTYEQYF
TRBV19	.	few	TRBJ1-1	TGTGCCAGTAGTACCTGGGACTTGCCCGAAGCTTTCTTT	CASSTWDLPEAFF
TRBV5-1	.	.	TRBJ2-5	TGCGCCAGCAGCTTGGGGGGGGTCCCCCAAGAGACCCAGTACTTC	CASSLGGVPQETQYF